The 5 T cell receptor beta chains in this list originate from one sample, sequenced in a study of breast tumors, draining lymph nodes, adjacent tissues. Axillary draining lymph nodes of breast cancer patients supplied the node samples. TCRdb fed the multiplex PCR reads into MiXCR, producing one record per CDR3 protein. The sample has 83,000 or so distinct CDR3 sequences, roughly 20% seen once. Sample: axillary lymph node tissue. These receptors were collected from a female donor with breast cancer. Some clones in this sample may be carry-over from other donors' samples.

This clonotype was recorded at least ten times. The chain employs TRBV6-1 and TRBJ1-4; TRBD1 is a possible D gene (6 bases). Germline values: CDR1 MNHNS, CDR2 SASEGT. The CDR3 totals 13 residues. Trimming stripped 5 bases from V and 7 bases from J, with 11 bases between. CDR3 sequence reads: CASSPTGGEKLFF. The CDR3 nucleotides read TGTGCCAGCAGTCCGACAGGAGGTGAAAAACTGTTTTTT.

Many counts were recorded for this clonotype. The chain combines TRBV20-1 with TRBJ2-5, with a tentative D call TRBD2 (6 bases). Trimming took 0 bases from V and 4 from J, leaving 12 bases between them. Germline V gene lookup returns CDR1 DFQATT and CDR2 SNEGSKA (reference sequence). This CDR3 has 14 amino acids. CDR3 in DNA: TGCAGTGCTAGAGATTGGGAGGAGGTAGAGACCCAGTACTTC. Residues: CSARDWEEVETQYF.

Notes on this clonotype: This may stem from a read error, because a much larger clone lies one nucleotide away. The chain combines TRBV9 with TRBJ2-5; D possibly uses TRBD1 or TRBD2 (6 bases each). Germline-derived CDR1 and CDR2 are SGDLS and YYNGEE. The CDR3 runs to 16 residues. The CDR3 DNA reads TGTGCCGGCAGCACCCGCGGACAGCCCCGGGGGGAGACCCAGTACTTC. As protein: CAGSTRGQPRGETQYF.

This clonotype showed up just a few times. This CDR3 is CSASGTQTAKNIQYF. Here the CDR3 DNA reads TGCAGTGCTTCCGGGACCCAAACAGCCAAAAACATTCAGTACTTC. The chain employs TRBV20-1 and TRBJ2-4, with D perhaps assigned TRBD1 or TRBD2 (5 bases each). CDR3 size: 15 residues. Germline V CDR1 and CDR2: DFQATT, SNEGSKA (reference sequence). V gave up 5 bases and J gave up 0 bases, with 14 bases separating them.

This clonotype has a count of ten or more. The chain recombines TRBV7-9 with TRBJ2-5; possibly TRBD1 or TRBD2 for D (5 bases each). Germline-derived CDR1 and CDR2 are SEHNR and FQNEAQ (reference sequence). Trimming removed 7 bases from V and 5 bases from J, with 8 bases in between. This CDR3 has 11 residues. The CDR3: CASTREETQYF. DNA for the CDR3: TGTGCCAGCACCAGGGAGGAGACCCAGTACTTC.